A single sample gave rise to the 27 T cell receptor beta chains below, sequenced in a study of T cell changes during pregnancy in multiple sclerosis. Here immunoSEQ multiplex PCR was the method, and the copy in TCRdb shows in-frame clones only, minus some. The sample consists of fewer than 50,000 clones, approximately 94% of them appearing once. This sample comprised CD8+ T cells from peripheral blood mononuclear cells, obtained in the third trimester of pregnancy. These receptors were taken from a female donor with multiple sclerosis, enrolled in a pregnancy study.

The CDR3: CASSYSPLAGDEQYF. In nucleotides, the CDR3 is TGTGCCAGCAGTTACTCGCCGTTAGCGGGAGACGAGCAGTACTTC. The chain employs TRBV6-5 and TRBJ2-7; TRBD2 aligns across 9 bases. The germline V gene encodes CDR1 MNHEY and CDR2 SVGAGI. The V gene end was trimmed by 0 bases and the J gene end by 5 bases; junction bases not matched to a gene: 5. The CDR3 runs 15 residues.

The V gene is TRBV28, the J gene TRBJ2-1; TRBD2 is a possible D gene (5 bases). Trimming took 5 bases from V and 4 from J, leaving 9 bases between them. Germline V lookup: CDR1 MDHEN, CDR2 SYDVKM. This CDR3 region has 13 residues. The CDR3 is CASSPRRYNEQFF. CDR3 sequence (DNA): TGTGCCAGCAGTCCGAGGAGGTACAATGAGCAGTTCTTC.

The chain combines TRBV2 with TRBJ2-3; tentatively, D is TRBD2 (5 bases). Trimming shortened V by 2 bases and J by 6 bases, and 12 bases separated the two germline ends. CDR1 and CDR2 from the germline V gene are SNHLY and FYNNEI. The CDR3 is made up of 14 amino acids. The chain's CDR3 is CASSETRKFDTQYF. CDR3 in DNA: TGTGCCAGCAGTGAAACTAGGAAATTCGATACGCAGTATTTT.

V and J are TRBV6-1 and TRBJ2-1; 7 nucleotides line up with TRBD1. V shed 6 bases, J shed 4 bases, and the junction held 6 bases outside the gene matches. CDR1 and CDR2 (germline): MNHNS, SASEGT. The CDR3 extends over 14 amino acids. CDR3 in DNA: TGTGCCAGCAGAGACAGGGAAGGATACAATGAGCAGTTCTTC. Translated, it gives CASRDREGYNEQFF.

The V call is TRBV13, the J call TRBJ2-7, with 13 nucleotides matching TRBD2. This CDR3 has 16 residues. CDR1 PRHDT and CDR2 FYEKMQ come from the germline V gene (reference sequence). Losses at the gene ends were 5 bases for V and 3 bases for J; bases not matched to a gene: 7. CDR3 protein: CASSPFGTSGNYEQYF. CDR3 nucleotide sequence: TGTGCCAGCAGCCCCTTCGGGACTAGCGGGAACTACGAGCAGTACTTC. Supplemented by reference TRBV13 and TRBJ2-7, the full variable domain reads AAGVIQSPRHLIKEKRETATLKCYPIPRHDTVYWYQQGPGQDPQFLISFYEKMQSDKGSIPDRFSAQQFSDYHSELNMSSLELGDSALYFCASSPFGTSGNYEQYFGPGTRLTVT.

By share of the sample, this clone is medium-sized. V is TRBV9 and J is TRBJ2-1; TRBD2 might be the D (6 bases). Germline loops: CDR1 SGDLS, CDR2 YYNGEE. V lost 4 bases and J lost 5, with 16 bases in between. The CDR3 length is 15 residues. In DNA form, the CDR3 reads TGTGCCAGCAGCCCCCCCCCGGGACTCAACAATGAGCAGTTCTTC. It yields the protein CASSPPPGLNNEQFF.

This chain links TRBV27 with TRBJ1-2, with 10 bases matching TRBD1. The CDR3 is made up of 17 amino acids. J gave up 5 bases and V 2 bases, and 11 bases lay outside the gene matches. Germline assignment: CDR1 MNHEY and CDR2 SMNVEV (reference sequence). The CDR3 DNA follows: TGTGCCAGCAGTTTAACTGGGACAGGGGCCGGGACATATGGCTACACCTTC. This sequence encodes CASSLTGTGAGTYGYTF.

The rearrangement joins TRBV15 to TRBJ2-7; 10 bases are a match to TRBD2. The CDR3 is made up of 15 amino acids. Germline assignment: CDR1 LNHNV and CDR2 YYDKDF (reference sequence). The V and J ends lost 0 bases and 1 base, in that order; junction bases with no gene match: 0. The DNA for the CDR3 is TGTGCCACCAGCAGAGATAGCGGGGGGTCCTACGAGCAGTACTTC. Translated: CATSRDSGGSYEQYF. Supplemented by reference TRBV15 and TRBJ2-7, the full variable domain reads DAMVIQNPRYQVTQFGKPVTLSCSQTLNHNVMYWYQQKSSQAPKLLFHYYDKDFNNEADTPDNFQSRRPNTSFCFLDIRSPGLGDTAMYLCATSRDSGGSYEQYFGPGTRLTVT.

The genes are TRBV29-1 and TRBJ2-7; no clear D gene. Germline V gene sequence: CDR1 SQVTM, CDR2 ANQGSEA. V gave up 4 bases and J gave up 0 bases, with 10 bases separating them. The CDR3 covers 13 residues. CDR3 sequence (DNA): TGCAGCGTTGGGCAGGTCAACTCCTACGAGCAGTACTTC. Its protein product is CSVGQVNSYEQYF.

In regard to this clone: A read error may produce the germline difference seen at one junction end. The CDR3 nucleotides read TGCGCCAGCAGCTCCGTCTTTGAGTGGGAGGAAGTCTTC. Its translation: CASSSVFEWEEVF. The chain carries TRBV5-1 and TRBJ2-1; perhaps TRBD2 as D (6 bases). CDR1 is SGHRS and CDR2 is YFSETQ in the germline V gene. This CDR3 comprises 13 residues. Full variable domain (rest looked up from reference TRBV5-1 and TRBJ2-1): KAGVTQTPRYLIKTRGQQVTLSCSPISGHRSVSWYQQTPGQGLQFLFEYFSETQRNKGNFPGRFSGRQFSNSRSEMNVSTLELGDSALYLCASSSVFEWEEVFGPGTRLTVL.

The rearrangement uses TRBV21-1 and TRBJ2-1; the table gives TRBD2 as D, unverified against the DNA. TRBV21-1 is designated a pseudogene. This CDR3 has 17 residues. CDR3 amino acids: CASSNSSGRPSYNEQFF. In DNA, the CDR3 is TGTGCCAGCAGCAACAGTAGCGGGAGGCCCTCCTACAATGAGCAGTTCTTC.

The chain uses TRBV10-3 and TRBJ2-7; D is perhaps TRBD1 (5 bases). This CDR3 comprises 15 residues. The germline V and J ends were trimmed by 4 bases and 3 bases, with 16 bases remaining between them. Germline CDR1 reads ENHRY; CDR2 reads SYGVKD. The CDR3 spells CAISGETASSYEQYF. The CDR3 bases are TGTGCCATCAGTGGAGAGACAGCGAGTAGCTACGAGCAGTACTTC.

The chain links TRBV11-3 to TRBJ2-7; 7 nucleotides match TRBD1. The germline CDR1 and CDR2 sequences are SGHNT and YENEEA. Unmatched junction bases numbered 10, after V lost 5 bases and J lost 3 bases. The CDR3 contains 15 residues. The CDR3 loop is CASSPGTAGIYEQYF. The CDR3 DNA is TGTGCCAGCAGCCCCGGGACAGCAGGGATCTACGAGCAGTACTTC.

V gene TRBV6-4 combines with J gene TRBJ2-6, with D hard to call. V was clipped by 7 bases and J by 0 bases, with 10 bases between them. Germline lookup yields CDR1 MRHNA and CDR2 SNTAGT. This CDR3 is 15 amino acids long. CDR3 bases: TGTGCCAGCACCAATCGGAGCTCTGGGGCCAACGTCCTGACTTTC. It encodes CASTNRSSGANVLTF.

V usage is TRBV27 and J usage is TRBJ2-1; unclear D gene. The ends were cut back, 10 bases at V and 6 bases at J, with 10 bases in the middle. CDR3 length: 11 residues. Germline loops: CDR1 MNHEY, CDR2 SMNVEV (reference sequence). Written as DNA, the CDR3 is TGTGCCACTCTGAGGAGCAATGAGCAGTTCTTC. The encoded protein is CATLRSNEQFF.

The rearrangement joins TRBV9 to TRBJ2-5, with 7 bases fitting TRBD2. The CDR3 extends over 15 amino acids. Trimming cost V 0 bases and J 2 bases; bases outside gene matches: 4. From germline, CDR1 is SGDLS and CDR2 YYNGEE. CDR3 DNA: TGTGCCAGCAGCGTAGGCCTAGCGGCTCAAGAGACCCAGTACTTC. Translated: CASSVGLAAQETQYF.

In this sample, this clone turned up once. V and J are TRBV5-1 and TRBJ2-1; TRBD1 is a possible D gene (6 bases). Trimming shortened V by 0 bases and J by 7 bases, and 17 bases separated the two germline ends. Looked up from germline, CDR1 is SGHRS and CDR2 is YFSETQ. This CDR3 spans 16 amino acids. The CDR3 bases are TGCGCCAGCAGCTTGGAACAGGGCGGTGGGTGGAATGAGCAGTTCTTC. It encodes CASSLEQGGGWNEQFF. Complete variable domain (other parts from reference TRBV5-1 and TRBJ2-1): KAGVTQTPRYLIKTRGQQVTLSCSPISGHRSVSWYQQTPGQGLQFLFEYFSETQRNKGNFPGRFSGRQFSNSRSEMNVSTLELGDSALYLCASSLEQGGGWNEQFFGPGTRLTVL.

V is TRBV7-9 and J is TRBJ1-5; D perhaps matches TRBD1 (5 bases). The length of the CDR3 is 14 residues. V gave up 5 bases and J gave up 3 bases, with 11 bases separating them. Germline V gene sequence: CDR1 SEHNR, CDR2 FQNEAQ (reference sequence). The CDR3 DNA sequence: TGTGCCAGCAGCCCGCAGGGAAACAATCAGCCCCAGCATTTT. Amino acids: CASSPQGNNQPQHF.

This chain joins TRBV7-8 and TRBJ2-1, with a tentative D call TRBD2 (5 bases). This CDR3 spans 12 amino acids. V was trimmed by 1 base and J by 15 bases, leaving 13 bases between them. Germline lookup yields CDR1 SGHVS and CDR2 FQNEAQ. The CDR3 DNA is TGTGCCAGCAGCTTAGGAGGAGGTTTGACGTTCTTC. This translates into CASSLGGGLTFF.

V gene TRBV27 combines with J gene TRBJ2-1, with 16 bases identical to TRBD2. The germline gives CDR1 MNHEY, CDR2 SMNVEV (reference sequence). V shed 5 bases, J shed 6 bases, and the junction held 10 bases outside the gene matches. The CDR3 consists of 18 residues. This CDR3 is CASSPGTSGRVVFNEQFF. CDR3 coding DNA: TGTGCCAGCAGTCCCGGGACTAGCGGGAGGGTGGTTTTCAATGAGCAGTTCTTC.

The chain has TRBV30 and TRBJ2-2; 8 nucleotides line up with TRBD1. The CDR3 consists of 12 residues. The germline CDR1 and CDR2 sequences are GTSNPN and SVGIG (reference sequence). CDR3 region: CGGQANTGELFF. CDR3 nucleotide sequence: TGTGGGGGACAGGCGAACACCGGGGAGCTGTTTTTT.

V usage is TRBV28 and J usage is TRBJ1-1; a possible D gene is TRBD1 (6 bases). V was trimmed by 6 bases and J by 6 bases, leaving 14 bases between them. The CDR3 covers 13 residues. Germline V gene lookup returns CDR1 MDHEN and CDR2 SYDVKM. This chain's CDR3 is CASSPFRGAEAFF. The DNA for the CDR3 is TGTGCCAGCAGCCCCTTCAGGGGCGCTGAAGCTTTCTTT.

V gene TRBV5-1 combines with J gene TRBJ2-3; the D gene is possibly TRBD1 (6 bases). Trimming took 2 bases from V and 5 from J, leaving 9 bases between them. CDR3 length: 13 residues. From germline, CDR1 is SGHRS and CDR2 YFSETQ. CDR3 nucleotides: TGCGCCAGCAGCTTATTCAGGGGAGATACGCAGTATTTT. Encoded protein: CASSLFRGDTQYF.

The sample holds one count of this clone. The J gene is TRBJ2-1, the V gene TRBV7-9; 7 bases fit TRBD2. J was trimmed by 7 bases and V by 4 bases; bases with no gene match: 13. Germline CDR1 is SEHNR and CDR2 is FQNEAQ (reference sequence). The CDR3 has 16 amino acids. The CDR3 coding sequence is TGTGCCAGCAGCTCCCCTGGGGAGCGGGAAGGTAATGAGCAGTTCTTC. It translates to CASSSPGEREGNEQFF.

The chain recombines TRBV9 with TRBJ1-1; D ambiguous. V was cut by 2 bases and J by 3 bases, with 5 bases left in between. Germline values: CDR1 SGDLS, CDR2 YYNGEE. The CDR3 runs to 12 residues. Written as DNA, the CDR3 is TGTGCCAGCAGCGTCTCGGACACTGAAGCTTTCTTT. Amino acid sequence: CASSVSDTEAFF.

V usage is TRBV29-1 and J usage is TRBJ1-6; 7 bases match TRBD1. The CDR3 is 16 residues long. Germline CDR1 is SQVTM and CDR2 is ANQGSEA. The V and J ends lost 4 bases and 0 bases, in that order; junction bases with no gene match: 6. The CDR3 DNA sequence: TGCAGCGTTGCACAGGGGTATAGCTCCTATAATTCACCCCTCCACTTT. Translation: CSVAQGYSSYNSPLHF.

This clone was detected once. The J gene is TRBJ1-1, the V gene TRBV2; no definite D call. CDR1 SNHLY and CDR2 FYNNEI come from the germline V gene. V lost 6 bases, J lost 2 bases, and 10 bases lay in between. CDR3 length equals 13 residues. CDR3: CASRGRLNTEAFF. In DNA, the CDR3 is TGTGCCAGCAGGGGGAGACTAAACACTGAAGCTTTCTTT.